The clone carrying this T cell receptor (beta chain) was picked up many times. A single record per CDR3 protein comes from TCRdb applying MiXCR to the 5' RACE reads. The top ten hold about 8% of the sample, which has 310,000 or so distinct CDR3 sequences, roughly 20% seen once. CDR3 size: 14 residues. The V gene's germline CDR1 is DFQATT and CDR2 SNEGSKA (reference sequence). V was clipped by 5 bases and J by 1 base; unmatched bases: 4. This record comes from a study of CD8 T cells in ankylosing spondylitis. Sequenced input: blood, either unsorted or a sorted T cell fraction (not recorded which). This receptor was taken from a male donor with ankylosing spondylitis or in good health (not recorded which). V usage is TRBV20-1 and J usage is TRBJ2-5; 10 bases are a match to TRBD2. The CDR3 loop is CSARRLAGQETQYF. The CDR3 bases are TGCAGTGCTCGTAGACTAGCGGGCCAAGAGACCCAGTACTTC.